The 9 T cell receptor beta chains in this list originate from one sample, sequenced in a study of blood T cell repertoires in COVID-19. Sequenced by immunoSEQ multiplex PCR; TCRdb stores in-frame clones only, minus some. This sample has about 130,000 clones, with nearly 70% found just once. The specimen was peripheral blood. The receptor source for this set is a woman aged 70-85 years with acute or convalescent COVID-19.

The chain has TRBV9 and TRBJ1-1; D gene uncertain. Trimming removed 3 bases at V and 1 base at J, with 13 bases between. CDR1 SGDLS and CDR2 YYNGEE come from the germline V gene. The CDR3 contains 15 residues. CDR3 coding DNA: TGTGCCAGCAGCGCCGGAGGGAATTCGAACACTGAAGCTTTCTTT. Translating it yields CASSAGGNSNTEAFF.

The sample holds a few counts of this clone. The gene calls are TRBV24-1 and TRBJ1-1; D perhaps matches TRBD1 (6 bases). The germline CDR1 and CDR2 sequences are KGHDR and SFDVKD. V lost 8 bases, J lost 4 bases, and 13 bases lay in between. The CDR3 loop spans 13 amino acids. For the CDR3, the DNA is TGTGCCACCAAGGGGGGGCGAGGCACTGAAGCTTTCTTT. This translates into CATKGGRGTEAFF.

The V and J genes are TRBV19 and TRBJ2-7; TRBD1 matches at 9 bases. CDR1 and CDR2 from the germline V gene are LNHDA and SQIVND (reference sequence). The CDR3 loop spans 15 amino acids. J gave up 4 bases and V 3 bases, and 7 bases lay outside the gene matches. The CDR3 loop is CASSIAGQGGYEQYF. In DNA form, the CDR3 reads TGTGCCAGTAGTATTGCGGGACAGGGAGGGTACGAGCAGTACTTC.

This chain's CDR3 is CASSDSGGKETQYF. CDR3 DNA: TGTGCCAGCAGTGATAGCGGGGGGAAAGAGACCCAGTACTTC. This chain links TRBV6-2 or TRBV6-3 with TRBJ2-5; 10 positions agree with TRBD2. This CDR3 comprises 14 residues. J gave up 3 bases and V 5 bases, and 3 bases lay outside the gene matches. CDR1 is MNHEY, CDR2 SVGEGT, per germline.

This chain connects TRBV6-6 to TRBJ2-7; no firm D call. This CDR3 is 14 amino acids long. In germline, CDR1 is MNHNY, CDR2 SVGAGI (reference sequence). The V and J ends lost 5 bases and 0 bases respectively, with 11 bases between them. The CDR3 DNA reads as TGTGCCAGCAGTATGCCCCGGAGCTCCTACGAGCAGTACTTC. Translation gives CASSMPRSSYEQYF.

J is TRBJ1-2 and V is TRBV19; TRBD1 matches at 9 bases. CDR1 is LNHDA, CDR2 SQIVND, per germline (reference sequence). The CDR3 runs 15 residues. With V trimmed by 0 bases and J by 5 bases, 4 bases remained unmatched. The CDR3 protein is CASSIDGTGNYGYTF. Here the CDR3 DNA reads TGTGCCAGTAGTATAGACGGGACAGGGAATTATGGCTACACCTTC.

V and J are TRBV10-3 and TRBJ2-1; D is perhaps TRBD2 (6 bases). The CDR3 has 17 amino acids. Deletions cut 3 bases from V and 0 bases from J, with 15 bases between. Looked up from germline, CDR1 is ENHRY and CDR2 is SYGVKD. The CDR3 sequence is CAISDLGGASSYNEQFF. In DNA form, the CDR3 reads TGTGCCATCAGTGACCTGGGGGGAGCTTCCTCCTACAATGAGCAGTTCTTC.

This clone was detected a few times. This chain connects TRBV6-4 to TRBJ1-2; D is possibly TRBD1 (5 bases). Deletions cut 0 bases from V and 0 bases from J, with 11 bases between. Germline loops: CDR1 MRHNA, CDR2 SNTAGT. This CDR3 has 16 amino acids. The CDR3 DNA reads as TGTGCCAGCAGTGACTCGTTCGGGGGATCTAACTATGGCTACACCTTC. Protein product: CASSDSFGGSNYGYTF.

This chain joins TRBV11-2 and TRBJ1-2; TRBD1 matches 8 bases. V lost 5 bases and J lost 2; bases outside the gene matches: 7. CDR3 length: 15 amino acids. Germline CDR1 SGHAT, CDR2 FQNNGV. CDR3 region: CASSQGQGPNYGYTF. Written as DNA, the CDR3 is TGTGCCAGCAGCCAAGGACAGGGCCCGAACTATGGCTACACCTTC.